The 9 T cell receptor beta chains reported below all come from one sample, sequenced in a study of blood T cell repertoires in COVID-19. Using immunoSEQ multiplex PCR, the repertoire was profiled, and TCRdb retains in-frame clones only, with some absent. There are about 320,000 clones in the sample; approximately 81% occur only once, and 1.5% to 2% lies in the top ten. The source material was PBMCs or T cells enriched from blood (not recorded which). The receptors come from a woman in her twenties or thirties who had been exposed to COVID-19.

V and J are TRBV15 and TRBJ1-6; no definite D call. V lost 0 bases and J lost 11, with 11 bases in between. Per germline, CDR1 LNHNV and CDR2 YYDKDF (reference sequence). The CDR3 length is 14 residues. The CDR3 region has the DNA TGTGCCACCAGCAGAGATCGAGAGGTGACACCCCTCCACTTT. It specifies CATSRDREVTPLHF.

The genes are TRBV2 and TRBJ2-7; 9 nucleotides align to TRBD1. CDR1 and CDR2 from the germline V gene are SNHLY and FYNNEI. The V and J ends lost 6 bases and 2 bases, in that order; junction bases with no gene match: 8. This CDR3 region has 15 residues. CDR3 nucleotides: TGTGCCAGCAGCCCGGGACAGGGAATCCCCTACGAGCAGTACTTC. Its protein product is CASSPGQGIPYEQYF.

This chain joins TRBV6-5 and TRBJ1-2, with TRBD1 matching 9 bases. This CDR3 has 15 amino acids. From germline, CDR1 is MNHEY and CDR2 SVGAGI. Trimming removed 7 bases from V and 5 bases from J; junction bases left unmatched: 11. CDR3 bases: TGTGCCAGCACCTATACGGGACAGGGAGGATATGGCTACACCTTC. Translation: CASTYTGQGGYGYTF.

CDR3 DNA: TGTGCCAGCAGCTACAATTCCGGGTCCATAGAGACCCAGTACTTC. This codes for CASSYNSGSIETQYF. V is TRBV7-3 and J is TRBJ2-5; no firm D call. The V gene's germline CDR1 is SGHTA and CDR2 FQGTGA. The CDR3 is made up of 15 amino acids. Trimming took 4 bases from V and 4 from J, leaving 16 bases between them.

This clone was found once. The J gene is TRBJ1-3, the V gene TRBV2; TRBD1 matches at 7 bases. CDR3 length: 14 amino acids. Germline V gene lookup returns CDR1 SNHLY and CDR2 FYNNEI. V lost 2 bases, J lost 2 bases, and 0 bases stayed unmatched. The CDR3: CASSEQGAGNTIYF. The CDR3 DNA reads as TGTGCCAGCAGTGAACAGGGGGCTGGAAACACCATATATTTT.

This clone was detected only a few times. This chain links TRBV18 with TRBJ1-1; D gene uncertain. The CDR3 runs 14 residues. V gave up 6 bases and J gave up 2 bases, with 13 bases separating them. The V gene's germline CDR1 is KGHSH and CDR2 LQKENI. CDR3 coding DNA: TGTGCCAGCTCCTCCGGGGTATCAAACACTGAAGCTTTCTTT. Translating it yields CASSSGVSNTEAFF.

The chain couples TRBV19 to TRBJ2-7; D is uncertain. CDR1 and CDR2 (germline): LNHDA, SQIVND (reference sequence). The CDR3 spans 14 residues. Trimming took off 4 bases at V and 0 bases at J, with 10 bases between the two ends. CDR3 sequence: CASSTGQSSYEQYF. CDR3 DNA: TGTGCCAGTAGTACGGGTCAGAGCTCCTACGAGCAGTACTTC. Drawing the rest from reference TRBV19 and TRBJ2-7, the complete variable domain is DGGITQSPKYLFRKEGQNVTLSCEQNLNHDAMYWYRQDPGQGLRLIYYSQIVNDFQKGDIAEGYSVSREKKESFPLTVTSAQKNPTAFYLCASSTGQSSYEQYFGPGTRLTVT.

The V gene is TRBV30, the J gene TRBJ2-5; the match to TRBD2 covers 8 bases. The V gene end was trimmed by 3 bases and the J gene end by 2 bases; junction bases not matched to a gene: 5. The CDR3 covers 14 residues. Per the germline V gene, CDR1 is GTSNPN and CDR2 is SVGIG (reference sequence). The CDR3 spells CAWSSGTSQETQYF. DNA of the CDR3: TGTGCCTGGAGCTCCGGGACTAGTCAAGAGACCCAGTACTTC. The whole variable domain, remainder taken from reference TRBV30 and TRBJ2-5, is SQTIHQWPATLVQPVGSPLSLECTVEGTSNPNLYWYRQAAGRGLQLLFYSVGIGQISSEVPQNLSASRPQDRQFILSSKKLLLSDSGFYLCAWSSGTSQETQYFGPGTRLLVL.

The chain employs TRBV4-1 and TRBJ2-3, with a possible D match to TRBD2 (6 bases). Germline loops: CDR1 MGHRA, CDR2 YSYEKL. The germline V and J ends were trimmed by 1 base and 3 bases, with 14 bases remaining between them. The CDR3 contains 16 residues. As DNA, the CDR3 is TGCGCCAGCAGCCAAGTTCGGTTAGCGGCTACAGATACGCAGTATTTT. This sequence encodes CASSQVRLAATDTQYF.